These 28 T cell receptor beta chains originate from one sample sequenced in a study of blood T cell repertoires in COVID-19. The table came from immunoSEQ multiplex PCR; TCRdb's copy has only in-frame clones and leaves some out. This sample carries 100,000 or so clones, roughly 80% of them seen once, and the ten largest clones take approximately 19%. The sample comprised peripheral blood. The receptors here all came from a woman aged 70-85 years with acute or convalescent COVID-19.

The chain employs TRBV7-2 and TRBJ2-7; 9 bases line up with TRBD1. Looked up from germline, CDR1 is SGHTA and CDR2 is FQGNSA. The V gene end was trimmed by 5 bases and the J gene end by 3 bases; junction bases not matched to a gene: 5. This CDR3 has 14 amino acids. The CDR3, as DNA: TGTGCCAGCAGCGGACAGGGGCTGGGCTACGAGCAGTACTTC. Translating gives CASSGQGLGYEQYF.

The V call is TRBV7-9, the J call TRBJ1-5; D may be TRBD1 (6 bases). Looked up from germline, CDR1 is SEHNR and CDR2 is FQNEAQ (reference sequence). V dropped 5 bases and J dropped 7 bases, with 18 bases sitting between them. The CDR3 spans 15 residues. The CDR3 region is CASSRGPQGNQPQHF. DNA for the CDR3: TGTGCCAGCAGCCGTGGACCACAGGGAAACCAGCCCCAGCATTTT.

This clone was recorded only once. The gene calls are TRBV25-1 and TRBJ1-6; 10 bases are a match to TRBD1. The germline V gene has CDR1 MGHDK and CDR2 SYGVNS. The CDR3 sequence is 14 residues long. Trimming removed 6 bases from V and 8 bases from J; junction bases left unmatched: 4. The chain's CDR3 is CASRGTGAHSPLHF. The CDR3 DNA reads TGTGCCAGCAGGGGGACAGGGGCCCATTCACCCCTCCACTTT.

J is TRBJ2-1 and V is TRBV30, with TRBD2 matching over 11 bases. Per the germline V gene, CDR1 is GTSNPN and CDR2 is SVGIG (reference sequence). The CDR3 spans 19 residues. Trimming took 4 bases from V and 6 from J; bases not matched to a gene: 20. CDR3 residues: CAWTFRLAGTKWWGNEQFF. CDR3 DNA sequence: TGTGCCTGGACGTTTAGACTAGCGGGGACTAAGTGGTGGGGCAATGAGCAGTTCTTC.

This chain links TRBV5-1 with TRBJ1-4; D might be TRBD1 (6 bases). Trimming took 4 bases from V and 7 from J, leaving 11 bases between them. This CDR3 has 13 amino acids. Germline CDR1 SGHRS, CDR2 YFSETQ. The CDR3 is CASSGGATEKLFF. In nucleotides, the CDR3 is TGCGCCAGCAGCGGGGGGGCGACTGAAAAACTGTTTTTT.

The chain has TRBV30 and TRBJ1-5; D might be TRBD1 (6 bases). Germline CDR1 and CDR2: GTSNPN and SVGIG (reference sequence). The CDR3 sequence is 13 residues long. V lost 0 bases to trimming and J lost 5 bases, with 8 bases between them. The CDR3 spells CAWSVQGYQPQHF. CDR3 sequence (DNA): TGTGCCTGGAGTGTACAGGGTTATCAGCCCCAGCATTTT.

This chain uses TRBV3-1 (or the pseudogene TRBV3-2) with TRBJ1-2; maybe TRBD1 (6 bases). Trimming cost V 4 bases and J 4 bases, with 13 bases left between them. This CDR3 is built from 14 residues. The germline V gene encodes CDR1 LGHDT and CDR2 YNNKEL (reference sequence). The CDR3 here is CASSPWTASYGYTF. The DNA of the CDR3 is TGTGCCAGCAGCCCCTGGACAGCCTCCTATGGCTACACCTTC.

The V and J genes are TRBV18 and TRBJ2-1; D is possibly TRBD1 (6 bases). There are 17 residues in the CDR3. CDR1 KGHSH and CDR2 LQKENI come from the germline V gene. Trimming pared 1 base from V and 4 bases from J, leaving 17 bases between. CDR3 DNA: TGTGCCAGCTCACCACGGTCGGACAGAAGTCTTTACAATGAGCAGTTCTTC. It translates to CASSPRSDRSLYNEQFF.

This clone appeared a single time. The genes are TRBV3-1 (or the pseudogene TRBV3-2) and TRBJ1-4; D is ambiguous. Looked up from germline, CDR1 is LGHDT and CDR2 is YNNKEL (reference sequence). This CDR3 is 13 amino acids long. The V end lost 6 bases, the J end lost 8 bases, and 13 bases lay between the germline ends. CDR3 coding DNA: TGTGCCAGCAGTCGTGATCCGACAGAAAAACTGTTTTTT. This encodes CASSRDPTEKLFF.

V and J are TRBV3-1 (or the pseudogene TRBV3-2) and TRBJ2-5, with D possibly being TRBD1 (5 bases). Trimming removed 2 bases at V and 4 bases at J, with 5 bases between. Germline CDR1 is LGHDT and CDR2 is YNNKEL (reference sequence). There are 12 residues in the CDR3. Here the CDR3 reads CASSQQGETQYF. CDR3 in DNA: TGTGCCAGCAGCCAACAGGGAGAGACCCAGTACTTC.

The chain links TRBV29-1 to TRBJ2-1; tentative D call: TRBD2 (5 bases). Trimming removed 7 bases from V and 6 bases from J, with 16 bases in between. CDR1 is SQVTM and CDR2 is ANQGSEA in the germline V gene. The CDR3 has 13 residues. The CDR3 DNA reads TGCAGCGCCCACGGGGTTATCGGCAATGAGCAGTTCTTC. Its translation is CSAHGVIGNEQFF.

DNA of the CDR3: TGCGCCAGCAGCTTGGGCCCCAGGGGCTCTGGGGCCAACGTCCTGACTTTC. Protein: CASSLGPRGSGANVLTF. The V gene is TRBV5-1, the J gene TRBJ2-6; perhaps TRBD1 as D (6 bases). The CDR3 spans 17 residues. The V and J ends lost 0 bases and 0 bases respectively, with 10 bases between them. The germline V gene has CDR1 SGHRS and CDR2 YFSETQ. Combining the CDR3 with reference TRBV5-1 and TRBJ2-6 gives the whole variable domain KAGVTQTPRYLIKTRGQQVTLSCSPISGHRSVSWYQQTPGQGLQFLFEYFSETQRNKGNFPGRFSGRQFSNSRSEMNVSTLELGDSALYLCASSLGPRGSGANVLTFGAGSRLTVL.

This clone was seen many times. J is TRBJ2-3 and V is TRBV11-3; 10 nucleotides line up with TRBD1. V shed 3 bases and J 6 bases; nucleotides not matched to a gene: 9. Germline CDR1 reads SGHNT; CDR2 reads YENEEA. CDR3 size: 16 residues. The CDR3 DNA reads as TGTGCCAGCAGCTTGGGGACAGGGGTAGATTCGGATACGCAGTATTTT. Translating it yields CASSLGTGVDSDTQYF.

This clone has just one count. CDR3 bases: TGTGCCAGCGGGGAACCCACAGGGGGCTACGAGCAGTACTTC. Encoded protein: CASGEPTGGYEQYF. V gene TRBV27 combines with J gene TRBJ2-7, with TRBD1 identical over 8 bases. With V trimmed by 8 bases and J by 3 bases, 9 bases remained unmatched. Germline loops: CDR1 MNHEY, CDR2 SMNVEV (reference sequence). The CDR3 contains 14 residues.

V gene TRBV9 combines with J gene TRBJ2-3, with a weak D call TRBD1 (6 bases). Germline V gene sequence: CDR1 SGDLS, CDR2 YYNGEE. V was cut by 3 bases and J by 7 bases, with 15 bases left in between. The CDR3 sequence is 14 residues long. The CDR3 sequence: CASSGTGKWNTQYF. As DNA, the CDR3 is TGTGCCAGCAGCGGAACAGGGAAGTGGAATACGCAGTATTTT.

The genes are TRBV28 and TRBJ1-2; the D is unclear. With 6 bases removed from V and 7 bases from J, the gap between germline ends came to 15 bases. CDR3 length: 13 amino acids. Looked up from germline, CDR1 is MDHEN and CDR2 is SYDVKM. The CDR3: CASSRTMSGGYTF. CDR3 bases: TGTGCCAGCAGCAGGACTATGAGCGGTGGCTACACCTTC.

This clone was detected only a few times. The rearrangement links TRBV7-8 to TRBJ1-3; D gene unclear. Germline V gives CDR1 SGHVS, CDR2 FQNEAQ. The CDR3 is made up of 13 amino acids. Trimming removed 5 bases from V and 6 bases from J, with 11 bases in between. The CDR3 region has the DNA TGTGCCAGCAGCGCCCCGGGGTCAAACACCATATATTTT. Its protein is CASSAPGSNTIYF.

Remarks on this clone: Other DNA sequences in the sample encode the same CDR3. The rearrangement joins TRBV3-1 (or the pseudogene TRBV3-2) to TRBJ2-5, with TRBD2 as a possible D gene (6 bases). Germline V CDR1 and CDR2: LGHDT, YNNKEL (reference sequence). V lost 1 base and J lost 5, with 8 bases in between. The CDR3 is 13 amino acids. CDR3 residues: CASSQVRGETQYF. The CDR3 DNA sequence: TGTGCCAGCAGCCAAGTTCGGGGGGAGACCCAGTACTTC.

This rearrangement joins TRBV4-1 to TRBJ1-3; D is perhaps TRBD1 (6 bases). V was shortened by 2 bases and J by 0 bases, with 8 bases between the two germline ends. The CDR3 consists of 15 residues. Germline V lookup: CDR1 MGHRA, CDR2 YSYEKL. This CDR3 reads CASSQRTASGNTIYF. The CDR3 DNA reads TGCGCCAGCAGCCAAAGGACAGCCTCTGGAAACACCATATATTTT.

This chain joins TRBV19 and TRBJ1-6; 8 bases fit TRBD1. Trimming at V came to 7 bases and at J to 8 bases, leaving 7 bases not matched to a gene. In germline, CDR1 is LNHDA, CDR2 SQIVND (reference sequence). This CDR3 has 14 residues. CDR3 sequence reads: CASTRGQGYSPLHF. CDR3 DNA sequence: TGTGCCAGTACCAGGGGGCAGGGCTATTCACCCCTCCACTTT.

This chain joins TRBV3-1 (or the pseudogene TRBV3-2) and TRBJ1-3, with a possible D match to TRBD1 (5 bases). Trimming took off 1 base at V and 2 bases at J, with 9 bases between the two ends. This CDR3 region has 15 residues. The germline V gene encodes CDR1 LGHDT and CDR2 YNNKEL (reference sequence). The CDR3 coding sequence is TGTGCCAGCAGCCAAGGACAGAGGACTGGAAACACCATATATTTT. Translating it yields CASSQGQRTGNTIYF.

This chain joins TRBV5-1 and TRBJ2-3; a weak D match, TRBD1 (5 bases). The CDR3 has 16 residues. Trimming took off 2 bases at V and 0 bases at J, with 13 bases between the two ends. CDR1 and CDR2 from the germline V gene are SGHRS and YFSETQ. This CDR3 reads CASSLGQAKSTDTQYF. The CDR3 region has the DNA TGCGCCAGCAGCTTAGGACAAGCGAAGAGCACAGATACGCAGTATTTT. The variable domain in full, completed from reference TRBV5-1 and TRBJ2-3, reads KAGVTQTPRYLIKTRGQQVTLSCSPISGHRSVSWYQQTPGQGLQFLFEYFSETQRNKGNFPGRFSGRQFSNSRSEMNVSTLELGDSALYLCASSLGQAKSTDTQYFGPGTRLTVL.

This sequence joins TRBV5-6 and TRBJ2-5; D might be TRBD2 (6 bases). Trimming took off 0 bases at V and 4 bases at J, with 10 bases between the two ends. Germline V CDR1 and CDR2: SGHDT, YYEEEE. The length of the CDR3 is 14 residues. The CDR3 is CASSLGTRGETQYF. CDR3 DNA sequence: TGTGCCAGCAGCTTGGGGACGCGGGGAGAGACCCAGTACTTC. Full variable domain (rest looked up from reference TRBV5-6 and TRBJ2-5): DAGVTQSPTHLIKTRGQQVTLRCSPKSGHDTVSWYQQALGQGPQFIFQYYEEEERQRGNFPDRFSGHQFPNYSSELNVNALLLGDSALYLCASSLGTRGETQYFGPGTRLLVL.

This clone was found many times. The chain employs TRBV19 and TRBJ2-7, with D tentatively TRBD1 (5 bases). The CDR3 consists of 14 residues. Trimming cost V 1 base and J 3 bases, with 10 bases left between them. Germline V lookup: CDR1 LNHDA, CDR2 SQIVND (reference sequence). The CDR3 reads CASSIAGRDYEQYF. In DNA form, the CDR3 reads TGTGCCAGTAGTATAGCTGGCAGGGACTACGAGCAGTACTTC.

V gene TRBV27 combines with J gene TRBJ2-7, with a tentative D call TRBD1 (6 bases). Trimming removed 0 bases at V and 4 bases at J, with 16 bases between. Germline V gene sequence: CDR1 MNHEY, CDR2 SMNVEV (reference sequence). This CDR3 region has 16 residues. The CDR3 protein is CASSLSGRGRGYEQYF. CDR3 nucleotide sequence: TGTGCCAGCAGTTTATCCGGCAGGGGAAGGGGGTACGAGCAGTACTTC.

This clone was counted a few times. The rearrangement links TRBV13 to TRBJ2-3; a weak D match, TRBD2 (7 bases). Germline CDR1 and CDR2: PRHDT and FYEKMQ (reference sequence). Trimming cost V 5 bases and J 1 base, with 13 bases left between them. The CDR3 extends over 15 amino acids. CDR3 protein: CASSPLGGRTDTQYF. CDR3 coding DNA: TGTGCCAGCAGCCCCCTGGGGGGGCGCACAGATACGCAGTATTTT.

The chain uses TRBV3-1 (or the pseudogene TRBV3-2) and TRBJ2-5, with D possibly TRBD2 on 6 matching bases. V was shortened by 0 bases and J by 7 bases, with 15 bases between the two germline ends. The CDR3 length is 15 residues. From germline, CDR1 is LGHDT and CDR2 YNNKEL (reference sequence). CDR3 DNA sequence: TGTGCCAGCAGCCAAGATGGAGCGGGCGCTTGGACCCAGTACTTC. Its translation: CASSQDGAGAWTQYF.

This sequence joins TRBV30 and TRBJ1-3; a weak D match, TRBD1 (6 bases). CDR3 length equals 16 residues. Trimming pared 0 bases from V and 0 bases from J, leaving 12 bases between. Germline lookup yields CDR1 GTSNPN and CDR2 SVGIG (reference sequence). DNA for the CDR3: TGTGCCTGGAGTGTACCAGGGGTCTCCTCTGGAAACACCATATATTTT. This gives the protein CAWSVPGVSSGNTIYF.